Following are 8 T cell receptor beta chains from one sample sequenced in a study of blood T cell repertoires in COVID-19. Data came from immunoSEQ multiplex PCR; TCRdb stores just in-frame clones and leaves some out. The data show 140,000 or so clones, roughly 80% seen once. Sample: peripheral blood. The source is a woman of 80 years or more with acute or convalescent COVID-19.

The rearrangement joins TRBV7-6 to TRBJ2-5; tentatively, D is TRBD1 (5 bases). In germline, CDR1 is SGHVS, CDR2 FNYEAQ. This CDR3 comprises 14 residues. The germline V and J ends were trimmed by 1 base and 4 bases, with 10 bases remaining between them. CDR3 residues: CASSLGGQGETQYF. Here the CDR3 DNA reads TGTGCCAGCAGCTTAGGAGGTCAGGGAGAGACCCAGTACTTC. Full variable domain (missing parts from reference TRBV7-6 and TRBJ2-5): GAGVSQSPRYKVTKRGQDVALRCDPISGHVSLYWYRQALGQGPEFLTYFNYEAQQDKSGLPNDRFSAERPEGSISTLTIQRTEQRDSAMYRCASSLGGQGETQYFGPGTRLLVL.

J is TRBJ2-7 and V is TRBV25-1; D not resolved. The CDR3 extends over 13 amino acids. Germline V gene data show CDR1 as MGHDK and CDR2 as SYGVNS. Trimming removed 5 bases at V and 9 bases at J, with 17 bases between. The CDR3 spells CASSIPGQVLQYF. The DNA of the CDR3 is TGTGCCAGCAGTATCCCAGGTCAAGTGCTGCAGTACTTC.

This chain connects TRBV6-2 or TRBV6-3 to TRBJ2-5, with 10 bases lining up with TRBD1. V trimming: 1 base; J trimming: 4 bases; junction bases outside the gene matches: 6. The CDR3 length is 16 residues. Per the germline V gene, CDR1 is MNHEY and CDR2 is SVGEGT. The CDR3 DNA follows: TGTGCCAGCAGTTACTGGGACAGGGGAAGAGGAGAGACCCAGTACTTC. The encoded protein is CASSYWDRGRGETQYF.

This sequence joins TRBV28 and TRBJ1-6; tentative D call: TRBD1 (5 bases). This CDR3 has 17 amino acids. V gave up 6 bases and J gave up 0 bases, with 15 bases separating them. Germline CDR1 reads MDHEN; CDR2 reads SYDVKM. CDR3 sequence: CASRGEAESSYNSPLHF. The CDR3 region has the DNA TGTGCCAGCAGGGGGGAGGCCGAGAGCTCCTATAATTCACCCCTCCACTTT.

The rearrangement links TRBV6-5 to TRBJ1-5; 7 bases line up with TRBD1. CDR1 MNHEY and CDR2 SVGAGI come from the germline V gene. The CDR3 has 15 residues. The trim removed 6 bases at V and 5 bases at J, leaving 10 bases unmatched. The CDR3 DNA sequence: TGTGCCAGCAGCTTTAGGGGGCCGTGGGATCAGCCCCAGCATTTT. Residues: CASSFRGPWDQPQHF.

The CDR3 DNA is TGCGCCAGCAGCCAAGGGTGGGGGAGGGCACAAAGCCGCAAATACTCCTACGAGCAGTACTTC. Translating it yields CASSQGWGRAQSRKYSYEQYF. The gene calls are TRBV4-1 and TRBJ2-7; TRBD2 aligns across 7 bases. J gave up 0 bases and V 1 base, and 21 bases lay outside the gene matches. Germline V gene lookup returns CDR1 MGHRA and CDR2 YSYEKL. The CDR3 loop spans 21 amino acids.

This chain uses TRBV27 with TRBJ2-1, with 7 bases aligning to TRBD2. Losses at the gene ends were 2 bases for V and 4 bases for J; bases not matched to a gene: 8. The CDR3 is 16 residues long. CDR1 and CDR2 from the germline V gene are MNHEY and SMNVEV (reference sequence). This chain's CDR3 is CASSLGRGTTYNEQFF. In nucleotides, the CDR3 is TGTGCCAGCAGTTTAGGGAGGGGAACCACTTACAATGAGCAGTTCTTC.

This chain connects TRBV10-2 to TRBJ2-3, with D perhaps TRBD2 (5 bases). The germline V gene has CDR1 WSHSY and CDR2 SAAADI. The V end lost 7 bases, the J end lost 3 bases, and 11 bases lay between the germline ends. CDR3 length: 13 residues. DNA of the CDR3: TGCGCCAGCAAGGATCGAGGGACAGATACGCAGTATTTT. Residues: CASKDRGTDTQYF.